Listed below are T cell receptor beta chains from one sample, sequenced in a study of spatial heterogeneity in lung cancer. TCRdb ran MiXCR on the 5' RACE reads and lists one entry per CDR3 protein. Of around 60,000 distinct CDR3 sequences in the sample, roughly 8% were seen once. The specimen was PBMCs, collected at surgery. These receptor sequences come from a female donor with early-stage non-small cell lung cancer. Each CDR3 is given with its conserved first and last residue. Each record gives: J gene, clone size, D gene, V gene, CDR3 DNA, CDR3 protein. The D gene is left open where the match is weak. Some rows have no size entry. The others give once, few or many, or a class for an expanded clone.

J: TRBJ2-2
size: NA
D: TRBD2
V: TRBV28
DNA: TGTGCCAGCAGTTATATTCGGCGGGAGAGGCCCGGGGAGCTGTTTTTT
CDR3: CASSYIRRERPGELFF

J: TRBJ1-5
size: few
D: TRBD1
V: TRBV20-1
DNA: TGCAGTGCTAGGGGGACAGTAGATCAGCCCCAGCATTTT
CDR3: CSARGTVDQPQHF

J: TRBJ2-2
size: many
D: TRBD2
V: TRBV20-1
DNA: TGCAGTGCTAGGCCCTGGACTAGCGGGAGGACCGGGGAGCTGTTTTTT
CDR3: CSARPWTSGRTGELFF

J: TRBJ2-2
size: many
D: NA
V: TRBV6-5
DNA: TGTGCCAGCACCGTAGCGAACACCGGGGAGCTGTTTTTT
CDR3: CASTVANTGELFF

J: TRBJ1-6
size: many
D: TRBD1
V: TRBV9
DNA: TGTGCCAGCAGCGCGACAGGGGATAATTCACCCCTCCACTTT
CDR3: CASSATGDNSPLHF

J: TRBJ2-3
size: NA
D: NA
V: TRBV5-1
DNA: TGCGCCAGCAGCTTGGAAAGGGGGGAATCAGATACGCAGTATTTT
CDR3: CASSLERGESDTQYF

J: TRBJ1-4
size: NA
D: TRBD1
V: TRBV12-3/TRBV12-4
DNA: TGTGCCAGCAGTCCACCCAGGGGGACTAATGAAAAACTGTTTTTT
CDR3: CASSPPRGTNEKLFF

J: TRBJ2-3
size: many
D: NA
V: TRBV11-2
DNA: TGTGCCAGCAGCCCCGTTCGGGTAATCAACGGAGATACGCAGTATTTT
CDR3: CASSPVRVINGDTQYF

J: TRBJ2-3
size: few
D: NA
V: TRBV7-9
DNA: TGTGCCAGCAGCTCGACTAGTTCTACACAGGATACGCAGTATTTT
CDR3: CASSSTSSTQDTQYF

J: TRBJ2-3
size: NA
D: TRBD1
V: TRBV28
DNA: TGTGCCACCGGGACAGGGGGCGGCGGGGCAGATACGCAGTATTTT
CDR3: CATGTGGGGADTQYF

J: TRBJ2-3
size: medium-sized
D: NA
V: TRBV5-1
DNA: TGCGCCAGCAGCTTTGAGACAGATACGCAGTATTTT
CDR3: CASSFETDTQYF

J: TRBJ1-4
size: few
D: NA
V: TRBV28
DNA: TGTGCCAGCAGCCAGGGCGGGGAAAAACTGTTTTTT
CDR3: CASSQGGEKLFF

J: TRBJ2-5
size: many
D: NA
V: TRBV23-1
DNA: TGCGCCAGCAGTCAATCGGGTCCGGTGGGGCCAGAGACCCAGTACTTC
CDR3: CASSQSGPVGPETQYF

J: TRBJ1-5
size: NA
D: NA
V: TRBV6-5
DNA: TGTGCCAGCAGGGTTGACCAGCATCAGCCCCAGCATTTT
CDR3: CASRVDQHQPQHF

J: TRBJ2-7
size: few
D: TRBD2
V: TRBV18
DNA: TGTGCCAGCTCACCAAGCGGGAGGGCCGGTAACTACGAGCAGTACTTC
CDR3: CASSPSGRAGNYEQYF

J: TRBJ2-1
size: few
D: NA
V: TRBV5-1
DNA: TGCGCCAGCAGCTTGGTGGGAGGGGGCTCCTACAATGAGCAGTTCTTC
CDR3: CASSLVGGGSYNEQFF

J: TRBJ2-7
size: many
D: NA
V: TRBV23-1
DNA: TGCGCCAGCAGTCAATCCCGAACCGGGACGAAAGCCTACGAGCAGTACTTC
CDR3: CASSQSRTGTKAYEQYF

J: TRBJ1-6
size: few
D: NA
V: TRBV20-1
DNA: TGCAGTGCCTCGGACGGGCTCAATTCACCCCTCCACTTT
CDR3: CSASDGLNSPLHF

J: TRBJ2-5
size: many
D: TRBD1
V: TRBV9
DNA: TGTGCCAGCAGCATAACTTTGACAGGGGGTCAAGAGACCCAGTACTTC
CDR3: CASSITLTGGQETQYF

J: TRBJ2-3
size: NA
D: TRBD2
V: TRBV2
DNA: TGTGCCAGCAGTGTCAGCGGGGTGAGCACAGATACGCAGTATTTT
CDR3: CASSVSGVSTDTQYF

J: TRBJ2-3
size: many
D: NA
V: TRBV2
DNA: TGTGCCAGCAGTGAGGGGGGCAGGGGCACAGATACGCAGTATTTT
CDR3: CASSEGGRGTDTQYF

J: TRBJ2-1
size: few
D: TRBD1
V: TRBV10-3
DNA: TGTGCCATCAGTTCGGGACAGCAACGAGGCAATGAGCAGTTCTTC
CDR3: CAISSGQQRGNEQFF

J: TRBJ2-5
size: many
D: TRBD1
V: TRBV7-2
DNA: TGTGCCAGCAGCTTTTCCGGGACAGTCCTAGAGACCCAGTACTTC
CDR3: CASSFSGTVLETQYF

J: TRBJ2-7
size: few
D: NA
V: TRBV2
DNA: TGTGCCAGCAGCGACTTCGGGGGAGATCCTCCTGGCGAGCAGTACTTC
CDR3: CASSDFGGDPPGEQYF

J: TRBJ2-1
size: NA
D: NA
V: TRBV3-1
DNA: TGTGCCAGCAGCCACCCCAGGCGGGAGCAGTTCTTC
CDR3: CASSHPRREQFF

J: TRBJ1-5
size: NA
D: NA
V: TRBV10-1
DNA: TGCGCCAGCAGTGAGAACAGCAATCAGCCCCAGCATTTT
CDR3: CASSENSNQPQHF

J: TRBJ2-5
size: many
D: NA
V: TRBV5-5
DNA: TGTGCCAGCAGTTGGATCGGGGAGACCCAGTACTTC
CDR3: CASSWIGETQYF

J: TRBJ2-7
size: many
D: NA
V: TRBV3-1
DNA: TGTGCCAGCAGCCAAGCGGGTAGGGAGCAGTACTTC
CDR3: CASSQAGREQYF

J: TRBJ2-3
size: many
D: TRBD2
V: TRBV7-3
DNA: TGTGCCAGCAGCGCGGGGGGCTGGACAGATACGCAGTATTTT
CDR3: CASSAGGWTDTQYF

J: TRBJ2-1
size: NA
D: NA
V: TRBV4-2
DNA: TGTGCCAGCAGCCAAGATACCAATGAGCAGTTCTTC
CDR3: CASSQDTNEQFF

J: TRBJ1-1
size: NA
D: NA
V: TRBV5-5
DNA: TGTGCCAGCAGCTTTAGATCTAGCCTGAACACTGAAGCTTTCTTT
CDR3: CASSFRSSLNTEAFF

J: TRBJ2-7
size: many
D: NA
V: TRBV27
DNA: TGTGCCAGCAGAAATAGCGGAGGCTACGAGCAGTACTTC
CDR3: CASRNSGGYEQYF

J: TRBJ2-7
size: few
D: TRBD1
V: TRBV12-3/TRBV12-4
DNA: TGTGCCAGCACCCCGACAGGGACCAGCTCCTACGAGCAGTACTTC
CDR3: CASTPTGTSSYEQYF

J: TRBJ2-2
size: few
D: TRBD1
V: TRBV12-3/TRBV12-4
DNA: TGTGCCAGCAGTTTGGGGACAGGAGTCACCGGGGAGCTGTTTTTT
CDR3: CASSLGTGVTGELFF

J: TRBJ1-1
size: many
D: NA
V: TRBV12-3/TRBV12-4
DNA: TGTGCCAGCGGGGGTAATGAAGCTTTCTTT
CDR3: CASGGNEAFF

J: TRBJ1-2
size: NA
D: NA
V: TRBV25-1
DNA: TGTGCCAGCAGTGAATATAAGTCAGGGGAGGGCTATGGCTACACCTTC
CDR3: CASSEYKSGEGYGYTF

J: TRBJ2-5
size: NA
D: NA
V: TRBV3-1
DNA: TGTGCCAGCAACCAACTAGGGAAGGAGACCCAGTACTTC
CDR3: CASNQLGKETQYF